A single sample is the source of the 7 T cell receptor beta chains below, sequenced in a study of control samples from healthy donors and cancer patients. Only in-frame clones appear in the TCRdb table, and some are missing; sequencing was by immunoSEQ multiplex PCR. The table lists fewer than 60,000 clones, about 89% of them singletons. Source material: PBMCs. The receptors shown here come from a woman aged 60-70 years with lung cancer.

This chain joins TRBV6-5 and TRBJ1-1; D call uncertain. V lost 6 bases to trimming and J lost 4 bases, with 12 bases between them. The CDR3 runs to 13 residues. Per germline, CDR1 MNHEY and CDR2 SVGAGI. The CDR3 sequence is CASRRPESTEAFF. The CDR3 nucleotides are TGTGCCAGCAGACGACCGGAAAGCACTGAAGCTTTCTTT.

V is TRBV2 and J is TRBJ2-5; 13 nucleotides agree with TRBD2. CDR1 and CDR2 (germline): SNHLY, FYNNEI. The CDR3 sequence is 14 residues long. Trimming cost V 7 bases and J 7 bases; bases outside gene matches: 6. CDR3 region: CASTRTSGRGTQYF. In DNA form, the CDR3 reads TGTGCCAGCACCCGGACTAGCGGGAGAGGGACCCAGTACTTC. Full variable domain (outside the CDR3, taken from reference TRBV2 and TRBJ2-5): EPEVTQTPSHQVTQMGQEVILRCVPISNHLYFYWYRQILGQKVEFLVSFYNNEISEKSEIFDDQFSVERPDGSNFTLKIRSTKLEDSAMYFCASTRTSGRGTQYFGPGTRLLVL.

CDR3 region: CASSLDSPNYGYTF. The CDR3 nucleotides read TGTGCCAGCAGCTTGGACAGCCCTAACTATGGCTACACCTTC. The V call is TRBV5-6, the J call TRBJ1-2, with D unclear. With 0 bases removed from V and 0 bases from J, the gap between germline ends came to 6 bases. The germline gives CDR1 SGHDT, CDR2 YYEEEE. This CDR3 is built from 14 residues.

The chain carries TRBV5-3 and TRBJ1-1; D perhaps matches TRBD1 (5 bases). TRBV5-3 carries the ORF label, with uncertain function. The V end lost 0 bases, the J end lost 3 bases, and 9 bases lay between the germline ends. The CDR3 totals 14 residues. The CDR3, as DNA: TGTGCCAGAAGCTTGGACGGGGACGACACTGAAGCTTTCTTT. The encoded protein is CARSLDGDDTEAFF.

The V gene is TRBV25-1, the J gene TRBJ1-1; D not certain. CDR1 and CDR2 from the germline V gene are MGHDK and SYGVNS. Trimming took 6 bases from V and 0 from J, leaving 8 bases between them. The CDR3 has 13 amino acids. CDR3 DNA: TGTGCCAGCAGAGAGCGATTGAACACTGAAGCTTTCTTT. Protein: CASRERLNTEAFF. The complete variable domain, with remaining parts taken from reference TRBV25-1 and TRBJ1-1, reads EADIYQTPRYLVIGTGKKITLECSQTMGHDKMYWYQQDPGMELHLIHYSYGVNSTEKGDLSSESTVSRIRTEHFPLTLESARPSHTSQYLCASRERLNTEAFFGQGTRLTVV.

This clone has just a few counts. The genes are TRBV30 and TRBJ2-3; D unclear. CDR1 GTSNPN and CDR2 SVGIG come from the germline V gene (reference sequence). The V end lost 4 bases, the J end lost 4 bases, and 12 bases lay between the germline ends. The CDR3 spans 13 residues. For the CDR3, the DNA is TGTGCCTGGATGGCCCGGCCCCCAGATACGCAGTATTTT. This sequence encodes CAWMARPPDTQYF.

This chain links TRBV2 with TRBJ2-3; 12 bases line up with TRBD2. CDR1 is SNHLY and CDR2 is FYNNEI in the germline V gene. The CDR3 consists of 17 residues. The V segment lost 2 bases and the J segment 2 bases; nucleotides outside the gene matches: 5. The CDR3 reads CASSEWTSGANTDTQYF. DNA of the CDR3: TGTGCCAGCAGTGAATGGACTAGCGGGGCTAACACAGATACGCAGTATTTT.